The 21 T cell receptor beta chains below come from one sample, sequenced in a study of blood T cell repertoires in COVID-19. This table comes from immunoSEQ multiplex PCR, and its TCRdb copy is limited to in-frame clones, with some not included. The sample holds around 190,000 clones, roughly 90% seen once. The specimen sequenced was peripheral blood. The receptors shown here come from a man in his forties or fifties with COVID-19, enrolled during active disease.

The chain uses TRBV5-6 and TRBJ2-2; D is possibly TRBD2 (6 bases). This CDR3 has 16 residues. The germline gives CDR1 SGHDT, CDR2 YYEEEE. V lost 4 bases, J lost 6 bases, and 19 bases lay in between. As DNA, the CDR3 is TGTGCCAGCAGCAGGGCTAGCGTTTGGCATTCCGGGGAGCTGTTTTTT. Protein: CASSRASVWHSGELFF. Looking up the rest from reference TRBV5-6 and TRBJ2-2 gives the full variable domain: DAGVTQSPTHLIKTRGQQVTLRCSPKSGHDTVSWYQQALGQGPQFIFQYYEEEERQRGNFPDRFSGHQFPNYSSELNVNALLLGDSALYLCASSRASVWHSGELFFGEGSRLTVL.

V usage is TRBV4-1 and J usage is TRBJ2-1, with 9 bases matching TRBD2. The CDR3 has 18 amino acids. Unmatched junction bases numbered 6, after V lost 0 bases and J lost 0 bases. Germline V gene lookup returns CDR1 MGHRA and CDR2 YSYEKL. CDR3 protein: CASSQEGAGGSSYNEQFF. In DNA form, the CDR3 reads TGCGCCAGCAGCCAAGAGGGTGCGGGAGGGAGCTCCTACAATGAGCAGTTCTTC.

The chain couples TRBV18 to TRBJ2-7, with a weak D call TRBD1 (5 bases). The CDR3 totals 15 residues. V lost 5 bases and J 2 bases, leaving 16 bases between the germline ends. CDR1 is KGHSH, CDR2 LQKENI, per germline. The CDR3 is CASSSAGQTPYEQYF. CDR3 nucleotide sequence: TGTGCCAGCTCATCAGCCGGACAAACTCCCTACGAGCAGTACTTC.

This clone was found a few times. This chain connects TRBV7-2 to TRBJ1-5; TRBD1 might be the D (6 bases). The CDR3 is made up of 15 amino acids. The germline CDR1 and CDR2 sequences are SGHTA and FQGNSA. The germline V and J ends were trimmed by 2 bases and 4 bases, with 12 bases remaining between them. The CDR3 DNA reads as TGTGCCAGCAGCTTATCGTGGACAGCAAATCAGCCCCAGCATTTT. The encoded protein is CASSLSWTANQPQHF.

This sequence joins TRBV9 and TRBJ1-2, with D maybe TRBD1 (6 bases). CDR3 length: 15 amino acids. Germline V gene sequence: CDR1 SGDLS, CDR2 YYNGEE. Trimming removed 5 bases from V and 7 bases from J, with 21 bases in between. The CDR3 spells CASRGTGSFEGGYTF. In DNA form, the CDR3 reads TGTGCCAGCAGAGGAACAGGGAGCTTTGAGGGTGGCTACACCTTC.

The chain couples TRBV18 to TRBJ2-1; 14 positions agree with TRBD2. The CDR3 contains 17 residues. The V and J ends lost 3 bases and 3 bases, in that order; junction bases with no gene match: 4. Germline V gene sequence: CDR1 KGHSH, CDR2 LQKENI. The CDR3, as DNA: TGTGCCAGCTCACCGAGACTAGCGGGAGGGTACTACAATGAGCAGTTCTTC. It translates to CASSPRLAGGYYNEQFF.

This rearrangement joins TRBV9 to TRBJ2-5; D is unclear. V lost 3 bases and J lost 5, with 11 bases in between. Germline V gives CDR1 SGDLS, CDR2 YYNGEE. This CDR3 has 13 residues. The CDR3 here is CASSGWMEETQYF. The CDR3, as DNA: TGTGCCAGCAGCGGATGGATGGAGGAGACCCAGTACTTC.

This clone has more than one count but fewer than ten. The chain links TRBV2 to TRBJ1-5; a possible D gene is TRBD1 (6 bases). V gave up 7 bases and J gave up 0 bases, with 10 bases separating them. CDR3 length equals 14 residues. In germline, CDR1 is SNHLY, CDR2 FYNNEI. In nucleotides, the CDR3 is TGTGCCAGCAACAGGGAGTATAGCAATCAGCCCCAGCATTTT. It encodes CASNREYSNQPQHF.

This chain uses TRBV6-5 with TRBJ2-5, with 10 bases aligning to TRBD2. The germline CDR1 and CDR2 sequences are MNHEY and SVGAGI. There are 15 residues in the CDR3. J was trimmed by 4 bases and V by 4 bases; bases with no gene match: 6. The CDR3 is CASSSLSGGGETQYF. The CDR3 bases are TGTGCCAGCAGTTCCCTCAGCGGGGGGGGAGAGACCCAGTACTTC.

This chain joins TRBV4-2 and TRBJ2-3; 9 bases match TRBD2. Trimming took 8 bases from V and 0 from J; bases not matched to a gene: 3. This CDR3 contains 14 residues. Germline CDR1 LGHNA, CDR2 YNFKEQ. As DNA, the CDR3 is TGTGCCAGCTCGGGACTAGCAAGCACAGATACGCAGTATTTT. Translating gives CASSGLASTDTQYF.

The V and J genes are TRBV7-3 and TRBJ2-2; 7 positions match TRBD1. V trimming: 5 bases; J trimming: 7 bases; junction bases outside the gene matches: 7. In germline, CDR1 is SGHTA, CDR2 FQGTGA. The CDR3 is 14 amino acids. In DNA, the CDR3 is TGTGCCAGCAGCCCGAGACAGGGTTACGGGGAGCTGTTTTTT. Its protein is CASSPRQGYGELFF.

The genes are TRBV5-8 and TRBJ2-7; TRBD1 agrees at 8 bases. The CDR3 has 15 amino acids. Germline V lookup: CDR1 SGHTS, CDR2 YDEGEE. V was clipped by 3 bases and J by 3 bases; unmatched bases: 8. In DNA, the CDR3 is TGTGCCAGCAGCTACGGGACAGGAAGAGACTACGAGCAGTACTTC. Its translation is CASSYGTGRDYEQYF. The full variable domain, rest sourced from reference TRBV5-8 and TRBJ2-7, is EAGVTQSPTHLIKTRGQQATLRCSPISGHTSVYWYQQALGLGLQFLLWYDEGEERNRGNFPPRFSGRQFPNYSSELNVNALELEDSALYLCASSYGTGRDYEQYFGPGTRLTVT.

The V gene is TRBV6-2 or TRBV6-3, the J gene TRBJ2-5, with TRBD2 matching over 7 bases. There are 14 residues in the CDR3. Germline V gene data show CDR1 as MNHEY and CDR2 as SVGEGT. Trimming took 0 bases from V and 5 from J; bases not matched to a gene: 3. In DNA form, the CDR3 reads TGTGCCAGCAGTTACTCGGGGGGGGGTGAGACCCAGTACTTC. Translating gives CASSYSGGGETQYF.

This chain links TRBV27 with TRBJ2-7; 8 bases line up with TRBD1. Germline V gives CDR1 MNHEY, CDR2 SMNVEV (reference sequence). The ends lost 0 bases at V and 2 bases at J; junction bases unmatched: 6. This CDR3 region has 16 residues. CDR3: CASSLSATGATYEQYF. CDR3 DNA sequence: TGTGCCAGCAGTTTATCCGCGACAGGGGCCACCTACGAGCAGTACTTC.

This chain uses TRBV9 with TRBJ2-7; D perhaps matches TRBD1 (6 bases). The CDR3 is 13 amino acids. Between the trimmed V and J ends, which lost 4 bases and 1 base, there was a span of 9 bases. The germline CDR1 and CDR2 sequences are SGDLS and YYNGEE. This CDR3 is CASSPGASYEQYF. CDR3 bases: TGTGCCAGCAGCCCAGGGGCTTCCTACGAGCAGTACTTC.

CDR3 in amino acids: CAISESGLSYEQYF. For the CDR3, the DNA is TGTGCCATCAGTGAATCGGGACTTAGCTACGAGCAGTACTTC. This rearrangement joins TRBV10-3 to TRBJ2-7; TRBD2 is a possible D gene (6 bases). CDR3 length: 14 amino acids. Germline V lookup: CDR1 ENHRY, CDR2 SYGVKD. Trimming cost V 3 bases and J 3 bases, with 12 bases left between them.

The chain carries TRBV28 and TRBJ2-7, with D possibly matching TRBD1 (6 bases). Germline lookup yields CDR1 MDHEN and CDR2 SYDVKM. The CDR3 is 19 residues long. With 5 bases removed from V and 0 bases from J, the gap between germline ends came to 26 bases. The CDR3 region has the DNA TGTGCCAGCAGTGCCCCATCGGAACCCTGGGCAGGGGCCTCCTACGAGCAGTACTTC. Its translation: CASSAPSEPWAGASYEQYF.

As DNA, the CDR3 is TGCGCCAGCAGTGGGGCAGGGTCGAACACCGGGGAGCTGTTTTTT. It specifies CASSGAGSNTGELFF. The chain employs TRBV10-1 and TRBJ2-2; D is possibly TRBD1 (5 bases). V was trimmed by 4 bases and J by 0 bases, leaving 9 bases between them. The CDR3 consists of 15 residues. The V gene's germline CDR1 is WNHNN and CDR2 SYGVQD (reference sequence).

The V and J genes are TRBV7-6 and TRBJ1-5; the D is unclear. The CDR3 length is 13 residues. With 0 bases removed from V and 5 bases from J, the gap between germline ends came to 5 bases. Germline-derived CDR1 and CDR2 are SGHVS and FNYEAQ. The CDR3 loop is CASSLARDQPQHF. The CDR3 coding sequence is TGTGCCAGCAGCTTAGCGCGCGATCAGCCCCAGCATTTT. The variable domain in full, completed from reference TRBV7-6 and TRBJ1-5, reads GAGVSQSPRYKVTKRGQDVALRCDPISGHVSLYWYRQALGQGPEFLTYFNYEAQQDKSGLPNDRFSAERPEGSISTLTIQRTEQRDSAMYRCASSLARDQPQHFGDGTRLSIL.

The chain employs TRBV7-9 and TRBJ1-6; D not resolved. Trimming shortened V by 4 bases and J by 5 bases, and 6 bases separated the two germline ends. CDR3 length: 13 residues. Germline V lookup: CDR1 SEHNR, CDR2 FQNEAQ (reference sequence). The CDR3 DNA follows: TGTGCCAGCAGCTCACAGAATAATTCACCCCTCCACTTT. Residues: CASSSQNNSPLHF.

DNA for the CDR3: TGTGCCAGCAGCTTATTGAGGGCGGAGGGGGCCAACGTCCTGACTTTC. It codes for CASSLLRAEGANVLTF. The chain employs TRBV13 and TRBJ2-6; D perhaps matches TRBD2 (5 bases). The ends were cut back, 2 bases at V and 4 bases at J, with 12 bases in the middle. Germline assignment: CDR1 PRHDT and CDR2 FYEKMQ (reference sequence). The CDR3 is 16 residues long. Full variable domain (remainder filled in from reference TRBV13 and TRBJ2-6): AAGVIQSPRHLIKEKRETATLKCYPIPRHDTVYWYQQGPGQDPQFLISFYEKMQSDKGSIPDRFSAQQFSDYHSELNMSSLELGDSALYFCASSLLRAEGANVLTFGAGSRLTVL.